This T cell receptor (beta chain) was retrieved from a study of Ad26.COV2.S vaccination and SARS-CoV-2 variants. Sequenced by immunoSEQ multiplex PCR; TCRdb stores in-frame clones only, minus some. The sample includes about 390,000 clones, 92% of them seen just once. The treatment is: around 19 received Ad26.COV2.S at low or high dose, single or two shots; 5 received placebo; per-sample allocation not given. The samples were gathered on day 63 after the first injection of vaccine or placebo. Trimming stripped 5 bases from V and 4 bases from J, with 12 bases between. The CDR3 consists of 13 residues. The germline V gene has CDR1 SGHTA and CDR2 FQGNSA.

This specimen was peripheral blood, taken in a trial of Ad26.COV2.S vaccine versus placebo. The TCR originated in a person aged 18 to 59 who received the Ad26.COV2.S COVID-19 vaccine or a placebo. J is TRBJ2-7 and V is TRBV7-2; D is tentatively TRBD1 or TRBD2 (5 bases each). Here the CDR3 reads CASSVEGSYEQYF. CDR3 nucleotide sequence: TGTGCCAGCAGCGTAGAGGGGAGTTACGAGCAGTACTTC.